The 19 T cell receptor beta chains in this list originate from one sample, sequenced in a study of T cells in Graves' hyperthyroidism and ophthalmopathy. The investigators amplified TCR beta CDR3 regions from RNA transcripts. HTBI primers were employed in a first-round RT-PCR of the TCR CDR3. TCRdb re-called the multiplex PCR reads through MiXCR, storing one row per CDR3 protein. The sample has 650,000 to 750,000 distinct CDR3 sequences; 13% to 15% are singletons. The material sequenced was blood. The receptors stem from a woman younger than 30 with Graves' hyperthyroidism.

The table lists this clonotype with many counts. V gene TRBV11-2 combines with J gene TRBJ2-1; the D gene is possibly TRBD2 (5 bases). With 1 base removed from V and 4 bases from J, the gap between germline ends came to 14 bases. The CDR3 consists of 16 residues. Germline CDR1 reads SGHAT; CDR2 reads FQNNGV. The CDR3 sequence: CASSLAVRARYNEQFF. DNA for the CDR3: TGTGCCAGCAGCTTAGCAGTGAGGGCCAGGTACAATGAGCAGTTCTTC.

This chain connects TRBV19 to TRBJ1-1; 10 bases fit TRBD1. The V and J ends lost 5 bases and 5 bases, in that order; junction bases with no gene match: 5. The germline gives CDR1 LNHDA, CDR2 SQIVND (reference sequence). CDR3 length: 14 residues. DNA for the CDR3: TGTGCCAGTAGTGCGGGACAGGGGTGGACTGAAGCTTTCTTT. Protein sequence: CASSAGQGWTEAFF.

Ten or more counts support this clonotype. The chain is built from TRBV5-1 and TRBJ2-3; D remains ambiguous. The CDR3 runs 13 residues. CDR1 and CDR2 from the germline V gene are SGHRS and YFSETQ. V was clipped by 6 bases and J by 4 bases, with 12 bases between them. CDR3 sequence: CASNPTGPDTQYF. For the CDR3, the DNA is TGCGCCAGCAACCCCACCGGGCCAGATACGCAGTATTTT.

This clonotype was seen more than once but under ten times. The chain employs TRBV6-2 or TRBV6-3 and TRBJ2-7, with a tentative D call TRBD2 (6 bases). V was trimmed by 0 bases and J by 5 bases, leaving 14 bases between them. CDR3 size: 15 residues. CDR1 is MNHEY, CDR2 SVGEGT, per germline. The CDR3 DNA follows: TGTGCCAGCAGTTACTCGAAGGATTGGGAGGACGAGCAGTACTTC. It is translated as CASSYSKDWEDEQYF.

In this sample, this clonotype turned up many times. V gene TRBV28 combines with J gene TRBJ2-3; no clear D. The V end lost 3 bases, the J end lost 2 bases, and 18 bases lay between the germline ends. CDR3 length equals 17 residues. In germline, CDR1 is MDHEN, CDR2 SYDVKM. CDR3 DNA: TGTGCCAGCAGTTTCCCCGCCTCTCAGGCCGACACAGATACGCAGTATTTT. It specifies CASSFPASQADTDTQYF.

This clonotype has just a few counts. The V gene is TRBV4-1, the J gene TRBJ2-5; TRBD1 is a possible D gene (6 bases). CDR1 is MGHRA and CDR2 is YSYEKL in the germline V gene. There are 14 residues in the CDR3. V lost 6 bases and J 5 bases, leaving 16 bases between the germline ends. The CDR3 sequence is CASRDTDSIETQYF. CDR3 DNA sequence: TGCGCCAGCAGGGACACGGACAGTATTGAGACCCAGTACTTC.

This clonotype was seen many times. The rearrangement links TRBV7-3 to TRBJ2-1, with TRBD2 matching over 7 bases. The CDR3 runs 17 residues. The germline V gene encodes CDR1 SGHTA and CDR2 FQGTGA. The trim removed 0 bases at V and 4 bases at J, leaving 9 bases unmatched. CDR3 region: CASSLTVGSGMYNEQFF. The CDR3 DNA is TGTGCCAGCAGCTTAACCGTCGGGAGCGGGATGTACAATGAGCAGTTCTTC.

In its sample, this clonotype was seen many times. The gene calls are TRBV12-3 or TRBV12-4 and TRBJ2-7; weak D call: TRBD1 (6 bases). The CDR3 length is 14 residues. V dropped 6 bases and J dropped 1 base, with 13 bases sitting between them. The CDR3 DNA reads as TGTGCCAGCAGCCCCGGACAGACTTCCTACGAGCAGTACTTC. This codes for CASSPGQTSYEQYF.

This clonotype occurred many times. The genes are TRBV5-1 and TRBJ1-1, with 7 bases that match TRBD1. This CDR3 is built from 14 residues. V trimming: 4 bases; J trimming: 5 bases; junction bases outside the gene matches: 8. CDR1 is SGHRS, CDR2 YFSETQ, per germline. The CDR3 loop is CASSPGTVWTEAFF. The CDR3 coding sequence is TGCGCCAGCAGCCCCGGGACAGTATGGACTGAAGCTTTCTTT.

The V and J genes are TRBV7-2 and TRBJ1-5; perhaps TRBD1 as D (6 bases). Trimming pared 3 bases from V and 7 bases from J, leaving 16 bases between. CDR1 SGHTA and CDR2 FQGNSA come from the germline V gene. The CDR3 length is 15 residues. The CDR3 DNA is TGTGCCAGCAGCTTGGGCCAAGCGACAGGCCAGCCCCAGCATTTT. It is translated as CASSLGQATGQPQHF.

This clonotype was detected only a few times. The rearrangement uses TRBV4-1 and TRBJ2-7; a weak D match, TRBD2 (6 bases). With 3 bases removed from V and 5 bases from J, the gap between germline ends came to 17 bases. In germline, CDR1 is MGHRA, CDR2 YSYEKL. There are 15 residues in the CDR3. The CDR3 loop reads CASSHLGGRTHEQYF. CDR3 DNA: TGCGCCAGCAGCCATCTCGGGGGTAGGACCCACGAGCAGTACTTC.

A few counts support this clonotype. The chain combines TRBV12-5 with TRBJ2-2; D may be TRBD1 or TRBD2 (6 bases each). In germline, CDR1 is LGHNT, CDR2 FRNRAP. CDR3 size: 17 residues. The germline V and J ends were trimmed by 0 bases and 4 bases, with 15 bases remaining between them. CDR3: CASGLVRKQGGTGELFF. The CDR3 DNA sequence: TGTGCTAGTGGTTTGGTACGGAAACAGGGAGGCACCGGGGAGCTGTTTTTT.

This clonotype came up a few times. The V gene is TRBV7-6, the J gene TRBJ1-4; 9 bases line up with TRBD1. Germline CDR1 reads SGHVS; CDR2 reads FNYEAQ. V lost 5 bases and J lost 7; bases outside the gene matches: 5. The CDR3 sequence is 14 residues long. This CDR3 is CASSAGQGSEKLFF. The CDR3 DNA follows: TGTGCCAGCAGCGCCGGACAGGGGAGTGAAAAACTGTTTTTT.

The chain joins TRBV19 to TRBJ2-7; TRBD2 might be the D (7 bases). The CDR3 extends over 17 amino acids. V gave up 2 bases and J gave up 2 bases, with 19 bases separating them. The germline V gene has CDR1 LNHDA and CDR2 SQIVND (reference sequence). DNA for the CDR3: TGTGCCAGTAGTATAAGTAGGGGGGGCCGATCGGCCTACGAGCAGTACTTC. Protein: CASSISRGGRSAYEQYF. The variable domain in full, completed from reference TRBV19 and TRBJ2-7, reads DGGITQSPKYLFRKEGQNVTLSCEQNLNHDAMYWYRQDPGQGLRLIYYSQIVNDFQKGDIAEGYSVSREKKESFPLTVTSAQKNPTAFYLCASSISRGGRSAYEQYFGPGTRLTVT.

This clonotype has a handful of counts. This chain's CDR3 is CSAAPGSLMNTEAFF. CDR3 DNA sequence: TGCAGTGCCGCTCCAGGTAGCCTAATGAACACTGAAGCTTTCTTT. This chain joins TRBV20-1 and TRBJ1-1; D unresolved. V dropped 6 bases and J dropped 0 bases, with 17 bases sitting between them. The CDR3 runs 15 residues. Germline CDR1 DFQATT, CDR2 SNEGSKA (reference sequence).

In the case of this clonotype: A read error is possible here, since a much larger clone lies one base away. The chain is built from TRBV2 and TRBJ2-2, with D tentatively TRBD2 (7 bases). V was clipped by 8 bases and J by 7 bases, with 17 bases between them. Germline CDR1 and CDR2: SNHLY and FYNNEI. The CDR3 runs 14 residues. The CDR3 DNA sequence: TGTGCCAGCGGGGAGGGGGGACGAGGCGGGGAGCTGTTTTTT. Translating gives CASGEGGRGGELFF.

This clonotype was counted at least ten times. The V call is TRBV20-1, the J call TRBJ2-3, with 8 bases identical to TRBD1. CDR3 length: 14 residues. The J segment lost 4 bases and the V segment lost 0 bases, leaving 3 bases of the junction unmatched. In germline, CDR1 is DFQATT, CDR2 SNEGSKA (reference sequence). CDR3 protein: CSARETGAADTQYF. The DNA of the CDR3 is TGCAGTGCTAGAGAGACAGGGGCGGCAGATACGCAGTATTTT.

This rearrangement joins TRBV6-1 to TRBJ2-3; TRBD2 might be the D (6 bases). V was pared by 6 bases and J by 11 bases, with 18 bases between. The V gene's germline CDR1 is MNHNS and CDR2 SASEGT. The CDR3 has 13 amino acids. CDR3 region: CASSRTSSQMQYF. CDR3 in DNA: TGTGCCAGCAGCCGAACTAGCTCACAAATGCAGTATTTT.

There are a few counts of this clonotype. V is TRBV24-1 and J is TRBJ1-1, with a possible D match to TRBD1 (5 bases). The V gene lost 9 bases and the J gene lost 5 bases, with 15 bases spanning the gap. This CDR3 region has 13 residues. Germline assignment: CDR1 KGHDR and CDR2 SFDVKD. The CDR3: CATRGWGGTEAFF. The CDR3 DNA follows: TGTGCCACCCGCGGCTGGGGCGGAACTGAAGCTTTCTTT.